This T cell receptor (beta chain) was captured by sequencing in a study of CXCR3-negative and CXCR3-positive naive CD8 T cells. Overall study context: About 140 million TRB reads were obtained in total, which works out to about 1.5 +/- 0.3 million per library.

Whole-study results and caveats: A higher hydrophobicity marked the TRB CDR3s of CXCR3-positive naive cells versus CXCR3-negative naive cells. Partially decreased CXCR3 expression was recorded after cryopreservation, and fresh PBMCs were used in most assays.

The CDR3 extends over 13 amino acids. CDR1 SQVTM and CDR2 ANQGSEA come from the germline V gene. CD45RO-CCR7+CD27+CD95- defined naive CD8+ T cells. Via 5' RACE with UMI labels, TRB cDNA libraries were prepared. TCRdb reanalyzed the 5' RACE reads, giving one entry per CDR3 protein sequence and no DNA. The sample holds some 140,000 distinct CDR3 sequences. Points on this clonotype: Its antigen is unidentified.

The TCR was taken from a human donor in good health. Some clones in this sample may be carry-over from other donors' samples. Sample: naive CXCR3+ CD8+ T cells from blood. The subset denotes: CD45RO-CCR7+CD27+CD95- naive CD8+ T cells expressing CXCR3 (TNR3+). The chain links TRBV29-1 to TRBJ1-1; TCRdb gives TRBD1 as the D gene, but with no DNA this cannot be confirmed. CDR3 protein: CSVEDRESPEAFF. Full variable domain (remainder filled in from reference TRBV29-1 and TRBJ1-1): SAVISQKPSRDICQRGTSLTIQCQVDSQVTMMFWYRQQPGQSLTLIATANQGSEATYESGFVIDKFPISRPNLTFSTLTVSNMSPEDSSIYLCSVEDRESPEAFFGQGTRLTVV.